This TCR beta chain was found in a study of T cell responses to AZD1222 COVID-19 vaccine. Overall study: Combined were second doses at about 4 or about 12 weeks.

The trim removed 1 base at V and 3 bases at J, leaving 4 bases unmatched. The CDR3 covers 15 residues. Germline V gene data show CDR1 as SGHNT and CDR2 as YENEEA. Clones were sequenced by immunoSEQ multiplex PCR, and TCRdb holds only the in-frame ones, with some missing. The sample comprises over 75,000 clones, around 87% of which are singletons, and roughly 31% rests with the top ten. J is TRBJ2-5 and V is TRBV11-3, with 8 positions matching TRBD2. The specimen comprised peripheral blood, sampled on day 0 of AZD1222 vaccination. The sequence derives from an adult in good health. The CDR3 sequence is CASSLGPAGEETQYF. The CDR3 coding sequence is TGTGCCAGCAGCTTAGGCCCAGCGGGGGAAGAGACCCAGTACTTC.